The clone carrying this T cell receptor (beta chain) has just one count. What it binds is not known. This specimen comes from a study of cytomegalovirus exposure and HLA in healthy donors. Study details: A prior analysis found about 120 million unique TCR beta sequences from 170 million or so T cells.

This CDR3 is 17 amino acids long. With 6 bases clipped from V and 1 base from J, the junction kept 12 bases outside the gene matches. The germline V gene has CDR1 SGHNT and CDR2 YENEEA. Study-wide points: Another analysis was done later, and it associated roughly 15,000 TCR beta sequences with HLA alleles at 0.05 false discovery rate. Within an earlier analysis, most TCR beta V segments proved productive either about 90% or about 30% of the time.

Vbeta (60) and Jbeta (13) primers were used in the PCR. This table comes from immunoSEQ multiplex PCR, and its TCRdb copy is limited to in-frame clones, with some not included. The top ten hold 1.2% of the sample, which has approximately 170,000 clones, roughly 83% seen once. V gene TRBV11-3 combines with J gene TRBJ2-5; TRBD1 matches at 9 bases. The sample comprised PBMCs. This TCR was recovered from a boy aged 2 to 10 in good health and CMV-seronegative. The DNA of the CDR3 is TGTGCCAGCAGAGCGACTTGGACAGGGGATCGCCAAGAGACCCAGTACTTC. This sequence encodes CASRATWTGDRQETQYF.